This T cell receptor beta chain was sequenced for a study of tumor-infiltrating lymphocytes in primary liver carcinoma. Total RNA amounting to roughly 0.5 ug was the source from which TCR beta cDNA was made with a constant-region primer. Three nested multiplex PCR rounds, a slightly modified ARM-PCR, produced the libraries for TCR beta. Running ten to eleven cycles apiece, the first two PCR rounds relied on TRBV1-TRBV30 forward primers together with a C-beta reverse primer. TCRdb re-analysed the multiplex PCR reads in MiXCR, keeping a single row per CDR3 protein. The sample consists of roughly 100,000 distinct CDR3 sequences, 82% of them appearing once. RNA and DNA were co-extracted from approximately 20-30 mg of unsorted bulk tissue. Patients were treatment-naive with chronic HBV infection. The CDR3 runs to 15 residues. Germline CDR1 reads MNHEY; CDR2 reads SVGEGT. The J segment lost 3 bases and the V segment lost 7 bases, leaving 9 bases of the junction unmatched.

This TCR was sampled from a man aged 40-49 years with primary liver carcinoma and hepatitis B virus infection. Material for sequencing was liver tumor tissue from sampling region 3. Subset noted: tumor region T3, left-lateral pole. The chain uses TRBV6-2 or TRBV6-3 and TRBJ2-5; TRBD2 matches 9 bases. CDR3: CASNGLAIEEETQYF. The CDR3 DNA reads as TGTGCCAGCAATGGACTAGCGATAGAGGAAGAGACCCAGTACTTC.